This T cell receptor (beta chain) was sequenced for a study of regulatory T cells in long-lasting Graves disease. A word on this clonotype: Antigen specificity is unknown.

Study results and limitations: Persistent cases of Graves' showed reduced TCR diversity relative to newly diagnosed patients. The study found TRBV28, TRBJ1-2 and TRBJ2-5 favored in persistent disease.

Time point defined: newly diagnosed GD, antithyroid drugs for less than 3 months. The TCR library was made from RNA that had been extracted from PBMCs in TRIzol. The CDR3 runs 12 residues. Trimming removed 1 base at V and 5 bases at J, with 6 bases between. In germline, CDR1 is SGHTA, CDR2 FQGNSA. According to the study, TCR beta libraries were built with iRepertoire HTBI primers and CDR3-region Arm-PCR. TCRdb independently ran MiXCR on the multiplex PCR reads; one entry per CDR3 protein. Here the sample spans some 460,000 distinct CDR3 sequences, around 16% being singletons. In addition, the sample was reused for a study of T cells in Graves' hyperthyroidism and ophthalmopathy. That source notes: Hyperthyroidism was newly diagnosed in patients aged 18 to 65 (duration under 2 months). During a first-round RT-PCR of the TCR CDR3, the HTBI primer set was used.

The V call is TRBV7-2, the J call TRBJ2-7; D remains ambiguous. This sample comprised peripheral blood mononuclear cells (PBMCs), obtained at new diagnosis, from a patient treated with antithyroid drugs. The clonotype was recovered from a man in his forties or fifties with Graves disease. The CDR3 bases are TGTGCCAGCAGCTTAGGTATCCACGAGCAGTACTTC. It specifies CASSLGIHEQYF.